The 2 T cell receptor beta chains listed next were all sequenced from one sample in a study of cytomegalovirus exposure and HLA in healthy donors (dated 2017 in TCRdb). Library creation used the immunoSEQ multiplex PCR assay. For the multiplex PCR, a mixture combining 60 forward primers for TCR Vbeta segments and 13 reverse primers for TCR Jbeta segments was used. The clones in this table, taken by TCRdb from immuneACCESS, are in-frame only. Not every clone is retained; where verified, under half of the shortfall comes from an unresolved V gene, and the cause of the rest is unknown. The sample profile shows about 93,000 clones; around three quarters of them were found once. The top ten clones comprise approximately 0.56% of the sample. The material sequenced was PBMCs. These receptors were taken from a man aged 25-40 years in good health and CMV-seronegative.

This chain uses TRBV7-2 with TRBJ2-6; D is unclear. Deletions cut 2 bases from V and 0 bases from J, with 8 bases between. Looked up from germline, CDR1 is SGHTA and CDR2 is FQGNSA. The CDR3 contains 16 residues. This chain's CDR3 is CASSLRHLSGANVLTF. The CDR3 nucleotides read TGTGCCAGCAGCTTAAGACATCTCTCTGGGGCCAACGTCCTGACTTTC.

This chain links TRBV5-1 with TRBJ1-1; D remains ambiguous. Per the germline V gene, CDR1 is SGHRS and CDR2 is YFSETQ. The germline V and J ends were trimmed by 4 bases and 4 bases, with 14 bases remaining between them. CDR3 length: 14 amino acids. The CDR3 sequence: CASSPWEFSTEAFF. The DNA of the CDR3 is TGCGCCAGCAGCCCATGGGAGTTTTCCACTGAAGCTTTCTTT.